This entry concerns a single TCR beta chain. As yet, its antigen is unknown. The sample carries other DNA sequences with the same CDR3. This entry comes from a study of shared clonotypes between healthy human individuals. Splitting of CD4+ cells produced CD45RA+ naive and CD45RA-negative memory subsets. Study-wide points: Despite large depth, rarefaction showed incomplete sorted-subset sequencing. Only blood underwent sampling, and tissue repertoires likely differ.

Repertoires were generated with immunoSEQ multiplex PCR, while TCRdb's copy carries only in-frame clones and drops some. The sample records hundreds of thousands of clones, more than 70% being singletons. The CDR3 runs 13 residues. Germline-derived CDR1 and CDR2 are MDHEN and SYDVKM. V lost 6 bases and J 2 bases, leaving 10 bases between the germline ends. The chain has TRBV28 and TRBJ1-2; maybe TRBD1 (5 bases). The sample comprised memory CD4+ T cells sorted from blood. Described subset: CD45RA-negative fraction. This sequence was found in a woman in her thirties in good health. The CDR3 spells CASSPGGNYGYTF. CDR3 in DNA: TGTGCCAGCAGCCCTGGGGGAAACTATGGCTACACCTTC.